This T cell receptor beta chain was captured in a study of T cell responses to AZD1222 COVID-19 vaccine. Regarding the study as a whole: The study sampled repertoires only after the peak T cell response. Receipt of two AZD1222 doses was followed by a rise in Spike-specific TCR breadth and depth. Females made up more of the donors, who were largely white British, and clonal diversity may have come out too low. Dominant CD4 TCR responses targeted spike regions 160-218 and 743-854.

As regards this clone: Its antigen is as yet unknown.

Trimming pared 5 bases from V and 1 base from J, leaving 15 bases between. Germline V lookup: CDR1 SGHRS, CDR2 YFSETQ. CDR3 length: 15 residues. This table comes from immunoSEQ multiplex PCR, and its TCRdb copy is limited to in-frame clones, with some not included. The sample lists about 100,000 clones, 80% to 90% occurring once. The chain carries TRBV5-1 and TRBJ2-5; possibly TRBD1 or TRBD2 for D (5 bases each). The sequences come from peripheral blood, collected 28 days after the second AZD1222 dose. The clonotype comes from an adult who received the AZD1222 COVID-19 vaccine. This CDR3 is CASSGGGQPQETQYF. Here the CDR3 DNA reads TGCGCCAGCAGTGGGGGTGGCCAGCCCCAAGAGACCCAGTACTTC.